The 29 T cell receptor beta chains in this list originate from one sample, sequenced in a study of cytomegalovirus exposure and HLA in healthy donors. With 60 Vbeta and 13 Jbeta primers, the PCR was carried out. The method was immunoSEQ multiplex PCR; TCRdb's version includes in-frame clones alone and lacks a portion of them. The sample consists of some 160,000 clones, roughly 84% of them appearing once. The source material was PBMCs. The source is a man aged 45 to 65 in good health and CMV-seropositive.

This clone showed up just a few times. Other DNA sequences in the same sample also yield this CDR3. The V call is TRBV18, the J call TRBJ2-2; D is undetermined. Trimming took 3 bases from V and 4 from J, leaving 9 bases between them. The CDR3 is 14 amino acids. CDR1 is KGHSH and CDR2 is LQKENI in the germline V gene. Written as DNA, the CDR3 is TGTGCCAGCTCACCCCCGTCGGTCACCGGGGAGCTGTTTTTT. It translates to CASSPPSVTGELFF.

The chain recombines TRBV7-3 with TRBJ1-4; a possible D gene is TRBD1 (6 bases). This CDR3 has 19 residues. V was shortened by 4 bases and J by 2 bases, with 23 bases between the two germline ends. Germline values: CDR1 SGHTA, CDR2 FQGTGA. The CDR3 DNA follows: TGTGCCAGCAGCTCCACGGGCCCCAGGGGTTCTGGCACTAATGAAAAACTGTTTTTT. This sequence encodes CASSSTGPRGSGTNEKLFF.

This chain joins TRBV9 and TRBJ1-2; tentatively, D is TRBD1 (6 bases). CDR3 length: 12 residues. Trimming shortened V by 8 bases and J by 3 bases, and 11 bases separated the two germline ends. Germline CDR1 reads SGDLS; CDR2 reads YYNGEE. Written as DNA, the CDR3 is TGTGCCAGTAGGGGGACGTACTATGGCTACACCTTC. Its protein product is CASRGTYYGYTF.

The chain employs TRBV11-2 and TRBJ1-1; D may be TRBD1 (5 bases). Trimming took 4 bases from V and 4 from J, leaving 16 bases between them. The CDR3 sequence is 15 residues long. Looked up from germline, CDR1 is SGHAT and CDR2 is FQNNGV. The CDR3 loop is CASSSLTVWPTEAFF. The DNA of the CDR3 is TGTGCCAGCAGCTCCCTGACAGTATGGCCCACTGAAGCTTTCTTT. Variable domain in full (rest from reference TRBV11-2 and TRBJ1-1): EAGVAQSPRYKIIEKRQSVAFWCNPISGHATLYWYQQILGQGPKLLIQFQNNGVVDDSQLPKDRFSAERLKGVDSTLKIQPAKLEDSAVYLCASSSLTVWPTEAFFGQGTRLTVV.

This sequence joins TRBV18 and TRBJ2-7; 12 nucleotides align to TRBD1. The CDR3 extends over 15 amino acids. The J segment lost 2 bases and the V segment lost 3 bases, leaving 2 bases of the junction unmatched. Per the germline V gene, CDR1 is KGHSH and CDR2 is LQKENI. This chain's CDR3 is CASSPGTGGPYEQYV. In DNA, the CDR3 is TGTGCCAGCTCACCCGGGACAGGGGGCCCCTACGAGCAGTACGTC.

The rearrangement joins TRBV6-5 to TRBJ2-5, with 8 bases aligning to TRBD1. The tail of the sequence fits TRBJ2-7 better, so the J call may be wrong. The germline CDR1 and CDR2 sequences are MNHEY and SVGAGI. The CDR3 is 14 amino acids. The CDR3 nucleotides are TGTGCCAGCAGCTCCGACAGGGGACCGTACGAGCAGTACTTC. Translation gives CASSSDRGPYEQYF.

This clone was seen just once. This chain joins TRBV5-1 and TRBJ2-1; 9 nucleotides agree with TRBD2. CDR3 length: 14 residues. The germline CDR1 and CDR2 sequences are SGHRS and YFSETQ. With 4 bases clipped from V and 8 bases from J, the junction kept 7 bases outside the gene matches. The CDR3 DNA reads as TGCGCCAGCAGCCTGGCGGGGGGGTACGATGAGCAGTTCTTC. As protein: CASSLAGGYDEQFF.

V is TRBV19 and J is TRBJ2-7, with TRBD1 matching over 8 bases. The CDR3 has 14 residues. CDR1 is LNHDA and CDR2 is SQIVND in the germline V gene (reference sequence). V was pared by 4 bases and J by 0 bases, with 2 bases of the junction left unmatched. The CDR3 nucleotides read TGTGCCAGTAGTACAGGGGGCAACTCCTACGAGCAGTACTTC. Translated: CASSTGGNSYEQYF.

This CDR3 is CASSLSGASGGALTQYF. CDR3 coding DNA: TGTGCCAGCAGCTTATCGGGTGCTAGCGGGGGGGCCCTTACGCAGTATTTT. V usage is TRBV7-2 and J usage is TRBJ2-3; TRBD2 matches at 12 bases. This CDR3 region has 17 residues. From germline, CDR1 is SGHTA and CDR2 FQGNSA. V shed 2 bases and J 8 bases; nucleotides not matched to a gene: 11.

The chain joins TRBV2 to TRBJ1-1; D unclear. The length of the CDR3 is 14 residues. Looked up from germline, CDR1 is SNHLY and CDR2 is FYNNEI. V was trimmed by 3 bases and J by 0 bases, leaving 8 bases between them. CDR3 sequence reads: CASSDQKMNTEAFF. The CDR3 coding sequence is TGTGCCAGCAGTGATCAGAAAATGAACACTGAAGCTTTCTTT.

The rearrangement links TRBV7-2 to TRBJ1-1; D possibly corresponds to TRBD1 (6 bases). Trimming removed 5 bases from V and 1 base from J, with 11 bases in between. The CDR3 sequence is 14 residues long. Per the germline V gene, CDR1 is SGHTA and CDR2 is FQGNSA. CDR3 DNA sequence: TGTGCCAGCAGCCGGGACACCTCGAACACTGAAGCTTTCTTT. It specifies CASSRDTSNTEAFF.

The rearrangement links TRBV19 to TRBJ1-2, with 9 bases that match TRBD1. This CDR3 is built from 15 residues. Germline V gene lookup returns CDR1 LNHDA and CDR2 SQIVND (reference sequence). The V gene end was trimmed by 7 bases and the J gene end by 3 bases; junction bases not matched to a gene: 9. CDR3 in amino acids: CASNDRQGGHYGYTF. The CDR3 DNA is TGTGCCAGTAACGATCGACAGGGGGGACACTATGGCTACACCTTC.

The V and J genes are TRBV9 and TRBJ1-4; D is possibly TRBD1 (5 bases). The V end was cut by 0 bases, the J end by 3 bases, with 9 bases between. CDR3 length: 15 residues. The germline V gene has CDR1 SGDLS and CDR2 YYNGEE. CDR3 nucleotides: TGTGCCAGCAGCGTAGCAGGGAATTCTAATGAAAAACTGTTTTTT. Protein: CASSVAGNSNEKLFF. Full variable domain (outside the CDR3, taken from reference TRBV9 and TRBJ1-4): DSGVTQTPKHLITATGQRVTLRCSPRSGDLSVYWYQQSLDQGLQFLIQYYNGEERAKGNILERFSAQQFPDLHSELNLSSLELGDSALYFCASSVAGNSNEKLFFGSGTQLSVL.

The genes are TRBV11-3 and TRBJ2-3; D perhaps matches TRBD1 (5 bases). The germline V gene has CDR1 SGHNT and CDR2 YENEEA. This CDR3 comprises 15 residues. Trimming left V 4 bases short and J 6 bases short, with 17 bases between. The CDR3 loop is CASSSRLLGRDTQYF. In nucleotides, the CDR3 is TGTGCCAGCAGCTCCCGCCTCCTGGGGCGGGATACGCAGTATTTT.

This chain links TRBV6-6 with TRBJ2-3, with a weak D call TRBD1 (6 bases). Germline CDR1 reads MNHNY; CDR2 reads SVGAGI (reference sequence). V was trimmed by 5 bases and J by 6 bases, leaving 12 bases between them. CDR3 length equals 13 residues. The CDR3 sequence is CASSLTGSDTQYF. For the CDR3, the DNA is TGTGCCAGCAGTCTAACAGGGTCCGATACGCAGTATTTT.

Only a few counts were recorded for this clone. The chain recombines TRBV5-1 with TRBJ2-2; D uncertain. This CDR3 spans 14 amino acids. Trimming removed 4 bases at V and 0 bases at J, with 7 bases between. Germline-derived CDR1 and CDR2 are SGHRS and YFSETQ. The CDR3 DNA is TGCGCCAGCAGCCTTACACCGAACACCGGGGAGCTGTTTTTT. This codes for CASSLTPNTGELFF.

In DNA form, the CDR3 reads TGTGCCAGTAGTCCGAACAAGAGGAGCACAGATACGCAGTATTTT. Translation gives CASSPNKRSTDTQYF. The chain joins TRBV19 to TRBJ2-3; D unclear. Germline loops: CDR1 LNHDA, CDR2 SQIVND (reference sequence). Trimming removed 5 bases at V and 0 bases at J, with 12 bases between. The length of the CDR3 is 15 residues. Filled out from reference TRBV19 and TRBJ2-3, the complete variable domain reads DGGITQSPKYLFRKEGQNVTLSCEQNLNHDAMYWYRQDPGQGLRLIYYSQIVNDFQKGDIAEGYSVSREKKESFPLTVTSAQKNPTAFYLCASSPNKRSTDTQYFGPGTRLTVL.

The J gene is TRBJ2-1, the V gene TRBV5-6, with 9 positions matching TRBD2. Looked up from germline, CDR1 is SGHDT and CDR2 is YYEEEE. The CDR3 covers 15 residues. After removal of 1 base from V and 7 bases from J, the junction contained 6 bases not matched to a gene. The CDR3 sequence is CASSLKRSGRNEQFF. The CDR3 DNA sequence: TGTGCCAGCAGCTTGAAACGAAGCGGGAGGAATGAGCAGTTCTTC.

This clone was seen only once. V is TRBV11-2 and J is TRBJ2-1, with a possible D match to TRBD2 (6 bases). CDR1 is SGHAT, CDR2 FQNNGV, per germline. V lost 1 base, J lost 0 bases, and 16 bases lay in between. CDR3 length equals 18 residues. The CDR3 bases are TGTGCCAGCAGCTTAGGGCAACAGGTCGGGGGCTCCTACAATGAGCAGTTCTTC. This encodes CASSLGQQVGGSYNEQFF.

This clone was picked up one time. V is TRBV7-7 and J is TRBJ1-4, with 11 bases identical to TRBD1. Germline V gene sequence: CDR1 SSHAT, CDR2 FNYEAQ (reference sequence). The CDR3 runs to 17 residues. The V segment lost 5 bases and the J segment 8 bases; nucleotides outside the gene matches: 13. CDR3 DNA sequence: TGTGCCAGCAGCCGCGGACAGGGGGCTTCTCGGTTGGAAAAACTGTTTTTT. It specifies CASSRGQGASRLEKLFF.

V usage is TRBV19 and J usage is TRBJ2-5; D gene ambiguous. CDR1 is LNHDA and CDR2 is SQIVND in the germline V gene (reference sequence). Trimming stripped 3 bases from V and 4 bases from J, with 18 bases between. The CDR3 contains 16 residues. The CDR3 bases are TGTGCCAGTAGTATCCGATTACCGGGTATTGGAGAGACCCAGTACTTC. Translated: CASSIRLPGIGETQYF. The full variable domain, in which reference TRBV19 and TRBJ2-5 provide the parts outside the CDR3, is DGGITQSPKYLFRKEGQNVTLSCEQNLNHDAMYWYRQDPGQGLRLIYYSQIVNDFQKGDIAEGYSVSREKKESFPLTVTSAQKNPTAFYLCASSIRLPGIGETQYFGPGTRLLVL.

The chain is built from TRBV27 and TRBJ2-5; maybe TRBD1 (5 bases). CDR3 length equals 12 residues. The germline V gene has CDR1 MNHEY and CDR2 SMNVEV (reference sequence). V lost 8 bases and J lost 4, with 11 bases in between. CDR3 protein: CASGKQVETQYF. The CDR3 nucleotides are TGTGCCAGCGGTAAACAGGTAGAGACCCAGTACTTC.

The chain's CDR3 is CAWSLGRTEAFF. Written as DNA, the CDR3 is TGTGCCTGGAGTCTGGGGCGGACTGAAGCTTTCTTT. The chain couples TRBV30 to TRBJ1-1; weak D call: TRBD1 (5 bases). From germline, CDR1 is GTSNPN and CDR2 SVGIG (reference sequence). The CDR3 is 12 amino acids. Trimming removed 2 bases at V and 5 bases at J, with 9 bases between.

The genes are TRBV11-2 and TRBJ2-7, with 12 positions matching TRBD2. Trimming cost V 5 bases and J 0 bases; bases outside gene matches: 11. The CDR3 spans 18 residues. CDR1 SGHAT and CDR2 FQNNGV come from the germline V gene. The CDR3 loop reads CASSPGTSGGWISYEQYF. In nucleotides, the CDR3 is TGTGCCAGCAGCCCTGGAACTAGCGGGGGGTGGATCTCCTACGAGCAGTACTTC.

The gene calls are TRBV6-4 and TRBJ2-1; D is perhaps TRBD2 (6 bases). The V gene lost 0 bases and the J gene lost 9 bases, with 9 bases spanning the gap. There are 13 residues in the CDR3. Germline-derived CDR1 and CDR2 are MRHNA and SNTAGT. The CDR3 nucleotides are TGTGCCAGCAGTGACTCGCAGGGAGGTGAGCAGTTCTTC. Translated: CASSDSQGGEQFF.

The CDR3 region is CASLETDTQYF. CDR3 DNA: TGTGCCAGCCTCGAGACAGATACGCAGTATTTT. J is TRBJ2-3 and V is TRBV21-1; the table's D call, TRBD2, has no DNA check behind it. TRBV21-1 is listed as a pseudogene. The CDR3 spans 11 residues.

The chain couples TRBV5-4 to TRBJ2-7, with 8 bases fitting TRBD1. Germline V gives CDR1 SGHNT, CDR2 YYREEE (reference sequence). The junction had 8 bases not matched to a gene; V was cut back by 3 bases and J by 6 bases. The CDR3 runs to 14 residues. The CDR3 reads CASSYAQGVSEQYF. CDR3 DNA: TGTGCCAGCAGCTACGCACAGGGGGTTTCCGAGCAGTACTTC.

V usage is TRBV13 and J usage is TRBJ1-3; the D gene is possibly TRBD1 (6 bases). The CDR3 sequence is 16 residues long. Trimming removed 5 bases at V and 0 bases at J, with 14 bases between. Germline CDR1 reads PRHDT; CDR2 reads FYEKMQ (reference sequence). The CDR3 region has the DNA TGTGCCAGCAGCAGAGGACAGCTCCCCTCTGGAAACACCATATATTTT. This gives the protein CASSRGQLPSGNTIYF.

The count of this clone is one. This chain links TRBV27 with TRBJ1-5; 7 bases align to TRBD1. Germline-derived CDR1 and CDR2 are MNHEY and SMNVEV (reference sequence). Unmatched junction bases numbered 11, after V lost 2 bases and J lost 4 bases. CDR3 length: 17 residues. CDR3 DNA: TGTGCCAGCAGTTTAAGGGGGCGACAGGGTGGGAATCAGCCCCAGCATTTT. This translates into CASSLRGRQGGNQPQHF.